This T cell receptor (beta chain) is drawn from a study of high-grade serous ovarian cancer treatment subgroups. Study-wide points: Spatial context was lost because tumors were sequenced in bulk.

The junction had 12 bases not matched to a gene; V was cut back by 5 bases and J by 4 bases. This CDR3 contains 16 residues. In germline, CDR1 is SQVTM, CDR2 ANQGSEA. Tumor samples were taken before definitive surgery or chemotherapy. On this clone itself: Its target is unknown.

Repertoires were generated with immunoSEQ multiplex PCR, while TCRdb's copy carries only in-frame clones and drops some. This table has about 4,300 clones, roughly 80% appearing once. The chain recombines TRBV29-1 with TRBJ2-1, with 9 bases aligning to TRBD1. The receptor comes from a human donor with high-grade serous ovarian cancer. Sequenced sample: tumor tissue. The CDR3 DNA sequence: TGCAGCGTTAGCCCCCCACAGGGGGCCCCGTACAATGAGCAGTTCTTC. This encodes CSVSPPQGAPYNEQFF.